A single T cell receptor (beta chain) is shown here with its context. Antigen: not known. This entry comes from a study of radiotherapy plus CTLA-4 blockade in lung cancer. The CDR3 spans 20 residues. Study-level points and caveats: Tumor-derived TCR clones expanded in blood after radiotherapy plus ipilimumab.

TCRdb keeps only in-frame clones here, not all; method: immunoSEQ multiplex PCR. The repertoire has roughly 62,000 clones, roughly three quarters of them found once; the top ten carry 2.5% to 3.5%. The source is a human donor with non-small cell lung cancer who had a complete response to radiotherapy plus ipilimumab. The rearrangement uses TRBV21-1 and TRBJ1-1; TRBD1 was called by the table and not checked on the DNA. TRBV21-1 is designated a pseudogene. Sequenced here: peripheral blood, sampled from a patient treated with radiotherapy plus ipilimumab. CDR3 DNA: TGTGCCAGCAGCAAAAAGTATACCAGACAGGGGGTACCCAGGGGCACTGAAGCTTTCTTT. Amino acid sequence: CASSKKYTRQGVPRGTEAFF.